This T cell receptor (beta chain) was captured in a study of blood T cell dynamics during melanoma immunotherapy. Every bulk PBMC sample received the same 350 ng of DNA. This table comes from immunoSEQ multiplex PCR, and its TCRdb copy is limited to in-frame clones, with some not included. The sample lists about 6,900 clones; around 81% were seen once. Time point indicated: pre-treatment baseline. This receptor was identified in a human donor with melanoma. The input for sequencing was blood, taken from a patient treated with checkpoint blockade.

The CDR3 loop is CASSQDQRDSYNEQFF. CDR3 sequence (DNA): TGCGCCAGCAGCCAAGATCAGAGGGACTCCTACAATGAGCAGTTCTTC. The chain couples TRBV4-1 to TRBJ2-1; perhaps TRBD2 as D (5 bases). Trimming left V 0 bases short and J 0 bases short, with 9 bases between. Germline V CDR1 and CDR2: MGHRA, YSYEKL. The CDR3 is 16 residues long.